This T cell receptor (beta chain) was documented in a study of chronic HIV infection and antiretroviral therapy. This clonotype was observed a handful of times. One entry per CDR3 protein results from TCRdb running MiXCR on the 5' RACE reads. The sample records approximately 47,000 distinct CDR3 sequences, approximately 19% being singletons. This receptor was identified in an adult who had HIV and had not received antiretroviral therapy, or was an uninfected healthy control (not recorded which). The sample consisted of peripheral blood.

CDR3 residues: CSVEGRGQVYGYTF. The DNA of the CDR3 is TGCAGCGTTGAAGGGAGGGGACAGGTCTATGGCTACACCTTC. The chain employs TRBV29-1 and TRBJ1-2; TRBD1 agrees at 8 bases. V was clipped by 1 base and J by 4 bases; unmatched bases: 5. Looked up from germline, CDR1 is SQVTM and CDR2 is ANQGSEA. This CDR3 is built from 14 residues.